This T cell receptor beta chain was profiled in a study of blood T cell repertoires in COVID-19. In the study overall: Donors in the United States, Italy and Spain gave samples during acute or convalescent COVID-19. Sources were T cells, B-cell-depleted T cells, or PBMCs; the material itself was cDNA or gDNA.

How the authors handled the data: Counts of nucleated cells, estimated from reference gene primer amplification, were obtained. The method was immunoSEQ multiplex PCR; TCRdb's version includes in-frame clones alone and lacks a portion of them. V and J calls and clone size are copied from that table; D and trimming were computed from the DNA. The sample yields 650,000 to 800,000 clones, 90% seen once. With 0 bases clipped from V and 11 bases from J, the junction kept 21 bases outside the gene matches. The CDR3 runs 19 residues. Germline lookup yields CDR1 SGHRS and CDR2 YFSETQ. The sample consisted of peripheral blood. The chain is built from TRBV5-1 and TRBJ1-5, with 9 positions matching TRBD1. This sequence was found in a woman between 18 and 29 years old with acute or convalescent COVID-19. The CDR3 loop reads CASSLGPARDRAPDRTQHF. The DNA of the CDR3 is TGCGCCAGCAGCTTGGGCCCCGCTCGGGACAGGGCCCCCGACAGGACCCAGCATTTT.